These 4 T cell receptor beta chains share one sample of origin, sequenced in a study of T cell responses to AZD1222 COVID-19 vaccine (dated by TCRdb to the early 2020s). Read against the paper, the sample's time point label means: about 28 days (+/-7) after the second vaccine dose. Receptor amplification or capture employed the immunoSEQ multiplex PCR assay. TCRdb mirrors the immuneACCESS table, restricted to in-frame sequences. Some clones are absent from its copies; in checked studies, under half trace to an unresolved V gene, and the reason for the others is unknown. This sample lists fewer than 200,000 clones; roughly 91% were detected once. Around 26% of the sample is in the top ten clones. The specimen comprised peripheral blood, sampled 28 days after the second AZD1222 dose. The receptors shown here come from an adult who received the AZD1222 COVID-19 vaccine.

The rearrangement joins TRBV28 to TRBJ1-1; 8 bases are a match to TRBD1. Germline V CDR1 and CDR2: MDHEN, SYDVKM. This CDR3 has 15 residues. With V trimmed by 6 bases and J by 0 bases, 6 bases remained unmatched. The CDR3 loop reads CASRPPRGLNTEAFF. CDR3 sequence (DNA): TGTGCCAGCAGGCCACCCAGGGGGCTGAACACTGAAGCTTTCTTT. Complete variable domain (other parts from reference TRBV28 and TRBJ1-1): DVKVTQSSRYLVKRTGEKVFLECVQDMDHENMFWYRQDPGLGLRLIYFSYDVKMKEKGDIPEGYSVSREKKERFSLILESASTNQTSMYLCASRPPRGLNTEAFFGQGTRLTVV.

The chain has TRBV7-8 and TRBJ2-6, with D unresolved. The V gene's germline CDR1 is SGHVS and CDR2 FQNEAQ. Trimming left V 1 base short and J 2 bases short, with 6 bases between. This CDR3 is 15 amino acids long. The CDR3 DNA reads TGTGCCAGCAGCTTAGACCCCGCTGGGGCCAACGTCCTGACTTTC. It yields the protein CASSLDPAGANVLTF.

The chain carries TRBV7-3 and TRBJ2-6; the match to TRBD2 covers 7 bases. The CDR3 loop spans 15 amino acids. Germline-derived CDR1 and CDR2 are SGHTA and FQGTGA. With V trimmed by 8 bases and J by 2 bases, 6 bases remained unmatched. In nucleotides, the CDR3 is TGTGCCAGCCTCGAGGGAGGGGCTGGGGCCAACGTCCTGACTTTC. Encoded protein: CASLEGGAGANVLTF.

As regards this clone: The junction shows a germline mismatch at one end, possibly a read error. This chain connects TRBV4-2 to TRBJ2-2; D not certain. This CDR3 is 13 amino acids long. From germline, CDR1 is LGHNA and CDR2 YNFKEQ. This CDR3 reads CASRQGEAGELFF. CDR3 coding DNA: TGTGCCAGCAGACAAGGAGAGGCCGGGGAGCTGTTTTTT.